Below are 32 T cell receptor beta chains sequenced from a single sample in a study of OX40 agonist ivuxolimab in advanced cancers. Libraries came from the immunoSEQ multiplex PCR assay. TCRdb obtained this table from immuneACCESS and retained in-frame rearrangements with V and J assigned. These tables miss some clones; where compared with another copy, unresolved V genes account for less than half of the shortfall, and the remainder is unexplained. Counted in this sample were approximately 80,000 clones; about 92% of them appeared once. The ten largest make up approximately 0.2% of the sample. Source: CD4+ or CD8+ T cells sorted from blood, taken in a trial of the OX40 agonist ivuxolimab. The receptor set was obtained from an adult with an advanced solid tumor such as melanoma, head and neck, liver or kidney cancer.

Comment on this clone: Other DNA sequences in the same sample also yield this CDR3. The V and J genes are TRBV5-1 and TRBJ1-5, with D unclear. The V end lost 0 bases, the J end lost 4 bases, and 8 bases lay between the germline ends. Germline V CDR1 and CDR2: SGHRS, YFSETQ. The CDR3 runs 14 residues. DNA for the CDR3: TGCGCCAGCAGCTTGGGTGGCCCAAATCAGCCCCAGCATTTT. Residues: CASSLGGPNQPQHF.

The CDR3 DNA follows: TGTGCCAGCAGTAGATACAGGGGTTCCAATCAGCCCCAGCATTTT. Translated, it gives CASSRYRGSNQPQHF. The V gene is TRBV6-5, the J gene TRBJ1-5, with 7 bases fitting TRBD1. The trim removed 5 bases at V and 3 bases at J, leaving 7 bases unmatched. The CDR3 extends over 15 amino acids. Germline V lookup: CDR1 MNHEY, CDR2 SVGAGI.

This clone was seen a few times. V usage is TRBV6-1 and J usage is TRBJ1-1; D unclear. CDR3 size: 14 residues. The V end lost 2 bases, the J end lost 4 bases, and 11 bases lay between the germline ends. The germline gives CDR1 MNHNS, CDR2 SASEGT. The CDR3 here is CASSEKSLGTEAFF. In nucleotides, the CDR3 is TGTGCCAGCAGTGAAAAGTCTCTAGGCACTGAAGCTTTCTTT.

In DNA, the CDR3 is TGCGCCAGCAGCGTTGTTGGGGGGTCCATAGGGGAGCAGTACTTC. Protein: CASSVVGGSIGEQYF. J is TRBJ2-7 and V is TRBV5-1; tentative D call: TRBD2 (6 bases). Germline CDR1 is SGHRS and CDR2 is YFSETQ. CDR3 length: 15 amino acids. The ends were cut back, 4 bases at V and 7 bases at J, with 21 bases in the middle.

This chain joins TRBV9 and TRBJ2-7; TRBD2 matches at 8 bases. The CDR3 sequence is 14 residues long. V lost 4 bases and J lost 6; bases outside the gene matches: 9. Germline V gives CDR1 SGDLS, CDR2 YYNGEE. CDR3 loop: CASSPQAGVGEQYF. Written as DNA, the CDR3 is TGTGCCAGCAGCCCTCAAGCGGGAGTAGGCGAGCAGTACTTC.

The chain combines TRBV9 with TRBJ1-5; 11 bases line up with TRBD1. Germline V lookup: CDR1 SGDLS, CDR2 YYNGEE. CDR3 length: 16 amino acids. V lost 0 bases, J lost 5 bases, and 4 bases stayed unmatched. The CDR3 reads CASSVVGQGAYQPQHF. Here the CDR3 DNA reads TGTGCCAGCAGCGTAGTCGGACAGGGGGCTTATCAGCCCCAGCATTTT.

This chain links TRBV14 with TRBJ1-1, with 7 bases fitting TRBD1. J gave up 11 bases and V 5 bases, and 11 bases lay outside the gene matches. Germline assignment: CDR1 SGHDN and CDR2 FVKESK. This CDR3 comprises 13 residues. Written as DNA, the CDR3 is TGTGCCAGCAGCGAAGGGGGCGCGCGGCGGGCTTTCTTT. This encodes CASSEGGARRAFF.

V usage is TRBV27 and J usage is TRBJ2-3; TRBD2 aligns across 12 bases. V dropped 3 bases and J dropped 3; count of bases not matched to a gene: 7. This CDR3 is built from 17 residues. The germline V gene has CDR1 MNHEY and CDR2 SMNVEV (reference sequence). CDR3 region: CASSFGLAGMRTDTQYF. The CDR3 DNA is TGTGCCAGCAGTTTCGGACTAGCGGGAATGCGGACAGATACGCAGTATTTT.

This CDR3 reads CASSTGDTQYF. The CDR3 DNA is TGTGCCAGCAGTACGGGAGATACGCAGTATTTT. The V call is TRBV2, the J call TRBJ2-3; unclear D gene. CDR1 is SNHLY and CDR2 is FYNNEI in the germline V gene. This CDR3 is built from 11 residues. Trimming left V 5 bases short and J 5 bases short, with 5 bases between.

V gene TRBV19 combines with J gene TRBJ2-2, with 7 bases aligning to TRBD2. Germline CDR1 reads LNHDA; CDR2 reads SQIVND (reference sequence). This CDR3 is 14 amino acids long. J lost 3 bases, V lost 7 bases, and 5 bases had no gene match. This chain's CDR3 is CASKKRGDTGELFF. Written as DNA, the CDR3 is TGTGCCAGTAAAAAGCGGGGAGACACCGGGGAGCTGTTTTTT.

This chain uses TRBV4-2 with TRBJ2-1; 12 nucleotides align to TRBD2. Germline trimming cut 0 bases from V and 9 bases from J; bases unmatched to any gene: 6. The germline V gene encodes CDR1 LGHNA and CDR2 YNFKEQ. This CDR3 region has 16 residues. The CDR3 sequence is CASSQDGLAGFGEQFF. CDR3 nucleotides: TGTGCCAGCAGCCAAGACGGACTAGCGGGGTTTGGTGAGCAGTTCTTC.

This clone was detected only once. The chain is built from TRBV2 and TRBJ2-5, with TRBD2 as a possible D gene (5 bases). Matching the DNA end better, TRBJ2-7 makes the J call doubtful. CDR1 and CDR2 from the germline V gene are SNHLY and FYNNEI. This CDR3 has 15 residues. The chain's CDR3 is CASSEEAIPAYEQYF. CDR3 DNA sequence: TGTGCCAGCTCCGAGGAGGCAATCCCCGCCTACGAGCAGTACTTC.

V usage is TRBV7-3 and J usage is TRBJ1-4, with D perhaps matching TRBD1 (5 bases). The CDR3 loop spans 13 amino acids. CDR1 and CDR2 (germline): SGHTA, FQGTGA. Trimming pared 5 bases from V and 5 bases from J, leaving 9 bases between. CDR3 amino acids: CASSPGPNEKLFF. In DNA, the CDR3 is TGTGCCAGCAGCCCGGGACCGAATGAAAAACTGTTTTTT.

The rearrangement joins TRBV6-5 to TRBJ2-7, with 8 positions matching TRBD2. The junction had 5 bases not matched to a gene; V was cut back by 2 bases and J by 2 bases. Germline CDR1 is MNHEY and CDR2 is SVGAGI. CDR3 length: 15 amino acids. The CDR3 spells CASSYGLAGTYEQYF. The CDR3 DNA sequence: TGTGCCAGCAGTTACGGGCTAGCGGGTACCTACGAGCAGTACTTC.

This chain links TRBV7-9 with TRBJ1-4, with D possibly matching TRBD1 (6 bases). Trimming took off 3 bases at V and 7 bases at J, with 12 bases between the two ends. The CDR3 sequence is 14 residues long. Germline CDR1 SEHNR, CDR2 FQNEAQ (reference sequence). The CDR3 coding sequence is TGTGCCAGCAGCTTTTCGACAGGCGGTGAAAAACTGTTTTTT. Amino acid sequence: CASSFSTGGEKLFF.

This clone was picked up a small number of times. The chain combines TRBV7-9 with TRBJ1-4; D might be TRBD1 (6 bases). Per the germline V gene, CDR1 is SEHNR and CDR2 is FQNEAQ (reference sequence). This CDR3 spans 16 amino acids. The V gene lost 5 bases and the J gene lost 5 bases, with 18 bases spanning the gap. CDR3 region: CASSPAGKGENEKLFF. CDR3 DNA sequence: TGTGCCAGCAGCCCAGCGGGCAAGGGGGAGAATGAAAAACTGTTTTTT.

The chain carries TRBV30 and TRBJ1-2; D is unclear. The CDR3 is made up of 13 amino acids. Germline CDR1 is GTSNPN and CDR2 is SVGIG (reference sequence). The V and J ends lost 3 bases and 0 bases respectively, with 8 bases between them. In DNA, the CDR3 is TGTGCCTGGAGGCCCTACTCTAACTATGGCTACACCTTC. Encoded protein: CAWRPYSNYGYTF.

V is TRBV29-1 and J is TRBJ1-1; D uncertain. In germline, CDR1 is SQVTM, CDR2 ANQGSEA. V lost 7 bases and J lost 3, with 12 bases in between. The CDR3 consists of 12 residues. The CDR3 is CSANLRDTEAFF. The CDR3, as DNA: TGCAGCGCAAATCTTAGGGACACTGAAGCTTTCTTT.

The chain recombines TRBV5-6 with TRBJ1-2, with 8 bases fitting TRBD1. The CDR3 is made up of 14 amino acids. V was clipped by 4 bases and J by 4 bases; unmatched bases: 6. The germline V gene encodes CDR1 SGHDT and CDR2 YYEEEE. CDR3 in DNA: TGTGCCAGCAGCCCGCGGACAGGGCTCTATGGCTACACCTTC. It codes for CASSPRTGLYGYTF.

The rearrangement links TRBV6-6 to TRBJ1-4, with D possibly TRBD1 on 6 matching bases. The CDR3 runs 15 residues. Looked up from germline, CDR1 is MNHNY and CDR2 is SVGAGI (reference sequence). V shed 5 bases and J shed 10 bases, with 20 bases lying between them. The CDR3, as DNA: TGTGCCAGCAGTGTGGACAGTCGGGGTGGGGGAAAACTGTTTTTT. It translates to CASSVDSRGGGKLFF.

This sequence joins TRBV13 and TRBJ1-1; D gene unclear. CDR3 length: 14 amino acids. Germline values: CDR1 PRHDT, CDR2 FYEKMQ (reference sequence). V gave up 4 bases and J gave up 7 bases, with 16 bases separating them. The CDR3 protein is CASSSPGYTGEAFF. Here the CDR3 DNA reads TGTGCCAGCAGCTCACCCGGTTACACGGGTGAAGCTTTCTTT.

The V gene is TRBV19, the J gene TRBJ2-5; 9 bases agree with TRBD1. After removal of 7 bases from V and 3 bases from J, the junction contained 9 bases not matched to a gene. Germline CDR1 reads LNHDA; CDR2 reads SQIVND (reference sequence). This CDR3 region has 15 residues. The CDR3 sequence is CASKEAGTGKETQYF. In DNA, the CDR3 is TGTGCCAGTAAGGAGGCCGGGACAGGGAAAGAGACCCAGTACTTC.

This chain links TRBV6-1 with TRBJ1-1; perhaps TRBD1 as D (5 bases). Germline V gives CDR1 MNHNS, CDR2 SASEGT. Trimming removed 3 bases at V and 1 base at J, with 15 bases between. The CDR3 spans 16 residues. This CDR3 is CASSEGRLVGNTEAFF. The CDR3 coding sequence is TGTGCCAGCAGTGAGGGACGGCTCGTTGGGAACACTGAAGCTTTCTTT.

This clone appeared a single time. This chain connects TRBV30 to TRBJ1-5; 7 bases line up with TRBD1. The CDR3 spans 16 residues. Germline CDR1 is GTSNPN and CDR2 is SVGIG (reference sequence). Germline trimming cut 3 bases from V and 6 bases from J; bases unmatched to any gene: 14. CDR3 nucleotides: TGTGCCTGGAGCCCCACCTCCGGGGACAGTAGTCAGCCCCAGCATTTT. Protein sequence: CAWSPTSGDSSQPQHF.

CDR3 residues: CASSVAANTGELFF. CDR3 nucleotides: TGTGCCAGCAGCGTAGCCGCGAACACCGGGGAGCTGTTTTTT. The V call is TRBV9, the J call TRBJ2-2; no clear D gene. Germline V gives CDR1 SGDLS, CDR2 YYNGEE. The CDR3 is 14 amino acids. The germline V and J ends were trimmed by 0 bases and 0 bases, with 3 bases remaining between them.

CDR3 loop: CASSLLDRYNEQFF. The CDR3 DNA follows: TGTGCCAGCTCCCTCTTGGACAGATACAATGAGCAGTTCTTC. The chain couples TRBV28 to TRBJ2-1; D is possibly TRBD1 (6 bases). The V end was cut by 8 bases, the J end by 4 bases, with 15 bases between. The germline V gene encodes CDR1 MDHEN and CDR2 SYDVKM. There are 14 residues in the CDR3.

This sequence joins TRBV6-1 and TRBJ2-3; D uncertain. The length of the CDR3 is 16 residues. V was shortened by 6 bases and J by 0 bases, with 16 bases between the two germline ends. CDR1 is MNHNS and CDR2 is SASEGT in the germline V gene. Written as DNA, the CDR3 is TGTGCCAGCAGGGAAACACTACCCGTCAGCACAGATACGCAGTATTTT. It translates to CASRETLPVSTDTQYF.

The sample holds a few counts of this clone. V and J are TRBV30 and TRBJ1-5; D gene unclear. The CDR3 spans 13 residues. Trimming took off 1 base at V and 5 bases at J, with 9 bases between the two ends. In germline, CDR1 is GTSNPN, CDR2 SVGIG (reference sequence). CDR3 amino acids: CAWSGRVDQPQHF. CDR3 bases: TGTGCCTGGAGTGGGCGGGTAGATCAGCCCCAGCATTTT.

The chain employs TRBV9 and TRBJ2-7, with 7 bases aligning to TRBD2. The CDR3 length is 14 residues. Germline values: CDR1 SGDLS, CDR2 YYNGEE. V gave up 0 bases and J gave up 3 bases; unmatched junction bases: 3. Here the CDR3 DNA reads TGTGCCAGCAGCGTAGCTTCGGGGGGCTACGAGCAGTACTTC. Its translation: CASSVASGGYEQYF.

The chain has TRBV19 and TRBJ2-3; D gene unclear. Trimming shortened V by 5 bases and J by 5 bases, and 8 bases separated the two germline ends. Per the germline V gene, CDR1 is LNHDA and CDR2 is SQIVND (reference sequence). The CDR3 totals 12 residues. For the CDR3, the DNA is TGTGCCAGTAGTGGACCGCTAGATACGCAGTATTTT. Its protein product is CASSGPLDTQYF.

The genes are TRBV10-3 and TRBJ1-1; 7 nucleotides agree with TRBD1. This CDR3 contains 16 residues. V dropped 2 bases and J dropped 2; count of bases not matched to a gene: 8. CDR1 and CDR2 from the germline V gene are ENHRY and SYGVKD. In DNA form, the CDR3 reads TGTGCCATCAGTGAGAGGGGGGGGACAGTTAACACTGAAGCTTTCTTT. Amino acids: CAISERGGTVNTEAFF.

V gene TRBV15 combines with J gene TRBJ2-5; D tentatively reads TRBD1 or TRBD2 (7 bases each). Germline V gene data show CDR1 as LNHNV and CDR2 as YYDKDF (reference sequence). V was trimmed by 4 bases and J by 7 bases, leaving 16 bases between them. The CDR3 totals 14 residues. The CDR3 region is CATSTRGGSGTQYF. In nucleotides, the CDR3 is TGTGCCACCAGCACCAGGGGGGGCAGCGGGACCCAGTACTTC.